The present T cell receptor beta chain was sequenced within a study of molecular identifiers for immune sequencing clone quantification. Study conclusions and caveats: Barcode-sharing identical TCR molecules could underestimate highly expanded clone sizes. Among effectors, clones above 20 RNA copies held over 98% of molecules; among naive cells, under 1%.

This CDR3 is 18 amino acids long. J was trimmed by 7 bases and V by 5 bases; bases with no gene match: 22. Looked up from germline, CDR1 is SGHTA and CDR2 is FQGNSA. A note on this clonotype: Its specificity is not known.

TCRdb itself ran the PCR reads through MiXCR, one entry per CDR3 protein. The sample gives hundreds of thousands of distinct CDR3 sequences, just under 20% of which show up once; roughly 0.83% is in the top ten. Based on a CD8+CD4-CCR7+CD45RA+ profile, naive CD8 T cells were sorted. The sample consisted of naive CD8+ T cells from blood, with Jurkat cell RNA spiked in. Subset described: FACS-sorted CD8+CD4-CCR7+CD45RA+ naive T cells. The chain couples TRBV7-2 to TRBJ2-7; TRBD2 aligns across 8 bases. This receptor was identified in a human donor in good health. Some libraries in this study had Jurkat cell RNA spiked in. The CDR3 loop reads CASSPGTSGGSSYNEQYF. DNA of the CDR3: TGTGCCAGCAGCCCCGGGACAAGCGGGGGTAGCTCCTACAATGAGCAGTACTTC.